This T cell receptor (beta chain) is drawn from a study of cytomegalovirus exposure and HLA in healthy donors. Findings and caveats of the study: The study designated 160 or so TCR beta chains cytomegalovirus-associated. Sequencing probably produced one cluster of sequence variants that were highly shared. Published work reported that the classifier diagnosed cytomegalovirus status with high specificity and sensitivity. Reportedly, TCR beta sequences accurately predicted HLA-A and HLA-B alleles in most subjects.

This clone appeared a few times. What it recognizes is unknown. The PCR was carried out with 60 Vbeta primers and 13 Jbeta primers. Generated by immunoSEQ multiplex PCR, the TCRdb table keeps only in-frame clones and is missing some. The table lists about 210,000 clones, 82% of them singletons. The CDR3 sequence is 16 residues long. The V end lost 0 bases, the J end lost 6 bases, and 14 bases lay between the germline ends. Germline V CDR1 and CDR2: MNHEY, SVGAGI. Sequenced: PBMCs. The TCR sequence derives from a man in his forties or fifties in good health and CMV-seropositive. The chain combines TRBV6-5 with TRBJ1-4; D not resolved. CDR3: CASSYSITGGDEKLFF. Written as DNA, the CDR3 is TGTGCCAGCAGTTACTCTATCACCGGCGGGGATGAAAAACTGTTTTTT.